This T cell receptor beta chain was captured in a study of blood T cell repertoires in COVID-19. As originally analysed: Estimated nucleated cell counts came from reference gene primer amplification. The data were produced by immunoSEQ multiplex PCR, yet TCRdb's version contains in-frame clones alone and is incomplete. The V and J calls and clone size were taken over from that table, and D and trimming were inferred from the DNA. The sample consists of about 220,000 clones, 80% to 90% of them appearing once. V was trimmed by 0 bases and J by 3 bases, leaving 3 bases between them. Germline V gene data show CDR1 as SGHRS and CDR2 as YFSETQ. There are 12 residues in the CDR3.

The TCR originated in a woman in her 70s with acute or convalescent COVID-19. V gene TRBV5-1 combines with J gene TRBJ2-5; D not resolved. The specimen was peripheral blood. This CDR3 reads CASSLAEETQYF. In DNA, the CDR3 is TGCGCCAGCAGCTTGGCCGAAGAGACCCAGTACTTC.